The entry below gives a single TCR beta chain sequence along with its context. The data derive from a study of preoperative IRX-2 immunotherapy in early breast cancer. Treatment here: preoperative locoregional IRX-2 cytokine immunotherapy. This phase Ib study tested locoregional IRX-2 cytokine immunotherapy given before surgery. CDR1 and CDR2 from the germline V gene are MDHEN and SYDVKM. The V end lost 10 bases, the J end lost 8 bases, and 24 bases lay between the germline ends. The length of the CDR3 is 15 residues. Profiled with immunoSEQ multiplex PCR; TCRdb holds only in-frame clones, not every one. The sample has about 32,000 clones; around 86% are singletons.

The rearrangement joins TRBV28 to TRBJ1-3, with a tentative D call TRBD1 (5 bases). The starting material was lymph node tissue, obtained from a patient treated with IRX-2 immunotherapy. The receptor was isolated from a human donor with breast cancer. CDR3 in amino acids: CATKKPIWGSDTIYF. The CDR3 coding sequence is TGTGCCACGAAGAAACCCATCTGGGGGAGCGACACCATATATTTT.